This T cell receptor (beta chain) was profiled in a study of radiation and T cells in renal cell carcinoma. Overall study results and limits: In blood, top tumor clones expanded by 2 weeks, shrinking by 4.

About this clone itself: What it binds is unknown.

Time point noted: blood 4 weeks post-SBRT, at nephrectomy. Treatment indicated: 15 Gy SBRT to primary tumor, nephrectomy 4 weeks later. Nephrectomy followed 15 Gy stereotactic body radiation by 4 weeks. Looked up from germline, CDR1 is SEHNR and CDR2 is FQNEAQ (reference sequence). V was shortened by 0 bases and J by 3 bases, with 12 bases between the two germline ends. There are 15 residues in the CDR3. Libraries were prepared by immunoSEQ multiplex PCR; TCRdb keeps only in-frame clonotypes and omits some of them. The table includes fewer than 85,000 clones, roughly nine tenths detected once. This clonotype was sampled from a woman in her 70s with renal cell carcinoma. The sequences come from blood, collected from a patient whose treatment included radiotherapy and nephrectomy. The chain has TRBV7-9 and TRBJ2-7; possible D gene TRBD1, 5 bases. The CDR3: CASSLAATVNYEQYF. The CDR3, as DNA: TGTGCCAGCAGCTTAGCCGCGACAGTAAACTACGAGCAGTACTTC.